This T cell receptor (beta chain) was identified during a study of T-cell reconstitution after alpha-beta-depleted transplantation in children. The CDR3 loop spans 13 amino acids. Trimming took 6 bases from V and 1 from J; bases not matched to a gene: 3. From germline, CDR1 is SGHRS and CDR2 YFSETQ. The library targeted TCRbeta and was prepared with unique molecular identifiers. In TCRdb, the PCR reads were re-called with MiXCR into one record per CDR3 protein. Here the sample spans around 410,000 distinct CDR3 sequences, under 13% being singletons. This clonotype has more than one count but fewer than ten.

The chain recombines TRBV5-1 with TRBJ1-1, with 7 bases identical to TRBD1. The specimen was PBMCs from the stem cell graft donor, collected from the stem cell graft. The TCR was taken from a human donor who donated a stem cell graft to a child with acute myeloid leukemia. In DNA, the CDR3 is TGCGCCAGCACCTGGACAGGGAACACTGAAGCTTTCTTT. It specifies CASTWTGNTEAFF.